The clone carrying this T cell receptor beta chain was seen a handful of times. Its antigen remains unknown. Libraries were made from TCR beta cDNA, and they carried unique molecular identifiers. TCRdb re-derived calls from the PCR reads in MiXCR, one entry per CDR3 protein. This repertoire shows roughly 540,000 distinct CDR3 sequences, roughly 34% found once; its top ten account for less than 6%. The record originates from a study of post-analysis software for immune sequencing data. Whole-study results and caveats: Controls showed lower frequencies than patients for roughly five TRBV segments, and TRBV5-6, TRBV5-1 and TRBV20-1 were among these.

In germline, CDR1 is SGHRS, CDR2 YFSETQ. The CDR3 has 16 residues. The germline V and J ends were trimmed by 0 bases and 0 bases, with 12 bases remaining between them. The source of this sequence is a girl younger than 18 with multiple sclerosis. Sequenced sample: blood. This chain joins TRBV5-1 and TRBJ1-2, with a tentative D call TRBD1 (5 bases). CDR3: CASSLGWAGPNYGYTF. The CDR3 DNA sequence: TGCGCCAGCAGCTTGGGATGGGCAGGGCCTAACTATGGCTACACCTTC.